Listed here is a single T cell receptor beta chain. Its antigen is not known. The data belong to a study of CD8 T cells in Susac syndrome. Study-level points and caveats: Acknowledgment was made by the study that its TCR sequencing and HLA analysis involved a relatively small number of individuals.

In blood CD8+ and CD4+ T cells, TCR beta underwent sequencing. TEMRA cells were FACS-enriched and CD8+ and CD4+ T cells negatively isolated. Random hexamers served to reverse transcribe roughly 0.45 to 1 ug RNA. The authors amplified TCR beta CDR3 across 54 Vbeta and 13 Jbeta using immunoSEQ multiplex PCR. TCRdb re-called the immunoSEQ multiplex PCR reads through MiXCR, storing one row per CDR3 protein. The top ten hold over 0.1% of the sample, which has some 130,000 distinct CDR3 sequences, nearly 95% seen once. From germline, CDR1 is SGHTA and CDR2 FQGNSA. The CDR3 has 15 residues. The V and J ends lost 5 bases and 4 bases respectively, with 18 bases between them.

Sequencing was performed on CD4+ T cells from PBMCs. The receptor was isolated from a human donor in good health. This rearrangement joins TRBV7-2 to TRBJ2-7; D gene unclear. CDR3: CASSADRVGTYEQYF. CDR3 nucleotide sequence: TGTGCCAGCAGCGCCGATAGGGTGGGAACGTACGAGCAGTACTTC.